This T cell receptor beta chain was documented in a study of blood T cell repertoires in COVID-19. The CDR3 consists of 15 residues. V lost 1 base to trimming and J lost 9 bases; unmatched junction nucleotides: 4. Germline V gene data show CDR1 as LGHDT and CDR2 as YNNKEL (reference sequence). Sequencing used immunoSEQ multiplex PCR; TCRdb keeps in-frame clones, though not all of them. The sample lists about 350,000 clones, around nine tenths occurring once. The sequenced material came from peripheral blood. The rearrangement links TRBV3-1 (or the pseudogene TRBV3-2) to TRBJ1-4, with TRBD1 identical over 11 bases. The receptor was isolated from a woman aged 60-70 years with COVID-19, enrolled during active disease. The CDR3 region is CASSQADRGPKKLFF. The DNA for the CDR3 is TGTGCCAGCAGCCAAGCGGACAGGGGGCCAAAAAAACTGTTTTTT.